Listed below are T cell receptor beta chains from one sample, sequenced in a study of spatial heterogeneity in lung cancer. TCRdb recomputed calls from the 5' RACE reads with MiXCR, one row per CDR3 protein. The sample consists of about 4,200 distinct CDR3 sequences, about 6.1% of them appearing once. The sequenced sample was lung tumor tissue, obtained at surgery. The receptor source for this set is a male donor with early-stage non-small cell lung cancer. Both conserved end residues are part of each CDR3. The D gene is left open where the match is weak. Only part of the rows carry a size: once, few, many, or a class if the clone is expanded.

J gene | clone size | CDR3 length | V gene | D gene | CDR3 protein | CDR3 DNA
TRBJ2-3 | medium-sized | 17 | TRBV2 | TRBD2 | CASSEAGWLAGSDTQYF | TGTGCCAGCAGTGAAGCGGGGTGGCTAGCGGGTTCAGATACGCAGTATTTT
TRBJ2-6 | medium-sized | 15 | TRBV11-2 | NA | CASSSRGSGANVLTF | TGTGCCAGCAGCTCCCGCGGCTCTGGGGCCAACGTCCTGACTTTC
TRBJ1-5 | medium-sized | 15 | TRBV6-5 | NA | CASSSVSILGEPQHF | TGTGCCAGCAGCTCAGTGTCGATCCTCGGAGAGCCCCAGCATTTT
TRBJ2-7 | many | 14 | TRBV19 | TRBD1 | CASRPTGRNYEQYF | TGTGCCAGTAGGCCGACAGGGCGTAACTACGAGCAGTACTTC
TRBJ1-2 | medium-sized | 11 | TRBV6-2/TRBV6-3 | NA | CASSYGVGYTF | TGTGCCAGCAGTTACGGGGTAGGCTACACCTTC
TRBJ2-1 | NA | 13 | TRBV6-1 | NA | CVSSGNGYNEQFF | TGTGTCAGCAGTGGGAACGGATACAATGAGCAGTTCTTC
TRBJ1-1 | medium-sized | 15 | TRBV27 | TRBD1 | CASRNRDRGQREAFF | TGTGCCAGCCGTAATCGCGACAGGGGGCAGCGTGAAGCTTTCTTT
TRBJ1-2 | many | 13 | TRBV28 | NA | CAVTPANNYGYTF | TGTGCCGTGACCCCCGCCAATAACTATGGCTACACCTTC
TRBJ2-3 | medium-sized | 17 | TRBV5-1 | TRBD2 | CASSPGFAGGYTDTQYF | TGCGCCAGCAGCCCCGGATTCGCGGGGGGGTATACAGATACGCAGTATTTT
TRBJ2-1 | medium-sized | 15 | TRBV30 | TRBD2 | CAWSWASGMYNEQFF | TGTGCCTGGAGTTGGGCTAGCGGGATGTACAATGAGCAGTTCTTC
TRBJ2-5 | medium-sized | 15 | TRBV12-3/TRBV12-4 | TRBD1 | CASSQDQGAGETQYF | TGTGCCAGCAGCCAAGACCAGGGGGCCGGAGAGACCCAGTACTTC
TRBJ1-2 | medium-sized | 12 | TRBV20-1 | NA | CSAPWTRGGYTF | TGCAGTGCCCCTTGGACCAGAGGGGGCTACACCTTC
TRBJ2-7 | medium-sized | 14 | TRBV7-8 | NA | CASSSRDSSYEQYF | TGTGCCAGCAGCTCCCGCGACAGTTCCTACGAGCAGTACTTC
TRBJ2-3 | few | 16 | TRBV6-6 | NA | CASSSPAQGLGDTQYF | TGTGCCAGCAGTTCCCCGGCGCAGGGATTAGGTGATACGCAGTATTTT
TRBJ1-5 | medium-sized | 14 | TRBV20-1 | TRBD1 | CSAQGTGSSQPQHF | TGCAGTGCTCAAGGGACAGGTAGTAGTCAGCCCCAGCATTTT
TRBJ1-1 | many | 8 | TRBV20-1 | NA | CSGGEAFF | TGCAGTGGCGGGGAAGCTTTCTTT
TRBJ2-1 | many | 15 | TRBV29-1 | TRBD1 | CSVLGGTGAQRRQFF | TGCAGCGTTTTGGGGGGGACAGGGGCCCAGCGGCGGCAGTTCTTC
TRBJ2-3 | medium-sized | 15 | TRBV27 | NA | CASRGAGTEAYTQYF | TGTGCCAGCAGAGGGGCCGGGACCGAGGCGTATACGCAGTATTTT
TRBJ1-2 | medium-sized | 13 | TRBV6-6 | TRBD1 | CASSYSDRDGYTF | TGTGCCAGCAGTTACTCGGACAGGGATGGCTACACCTTC
TRBJ2-7 | few | 15 | TRBV6-5 | TRBD2 | CASSPTSGTFGEQYF | TGTGCCAGCAGTCCAACTAGCGGGACCTTCGGCGAGCAGTACTTC
TRBJ2-3 | medium-sized | 16 | TRBV14 | TRBD1 | CASSQGTGTGADTQYF | TGTGCCAGCAGCCAGGGAACCGGGACAGGGGCAGATACGCAGTATTTT
TRBJ2-7 | NA | 12 | TRBV30 | NA | CAWSVLGYEQYF | TGTGCCTGGAGTGTACTGGGTTACGAGCAGTACTTC
TRBJ2-5 | medium-sized | 15 | TRBV5-1 | TRBD2 | CASSSAGVGQETQYF | TGCGCCAGCAGCTCGGCGGGAGTAGGACAAGAGACCCAGTACTTC
TRBJ1-3 | many | 16 | TRBV6-5 | NA | CASSYLVGGSGNTIYF | TGTGCCAGCAGTTACCTCGTTGGGGGCTCTGGAAACACCATATATTTT
TRBJ2-7 | large | 16 | TRBV5-4 | NA | CASSPGVGAGNYEQYF | TGTGCCAGCAGCCCCGGAGTGGGCGCAGGGAACTACGAGCAGTACTTC
TRBJ2-3 | many | 17 | TRBV7-6 | TRBD2 | CASSLATLAGGADTQYF | TGTGCCAGCAGCTTAGCCACCCTAGCGGGCGGGGCAGATACGCAGTATTTT
TRBJ2-5 | medium-sized | 16 | TRBV7-8 | TRBD2 | CASSLPSGGHGETQYF | TGTGCCAGCAGCTTGCCTAGCGGGGGTCACGGGGAGACCCAGTACTTC
TRBJ1-1 | many | 13 | TRBV11-2 | NA | CASSSELDTEAFF | TGTGCCAGCAGTTCGGAGCTTGACACTGAAGCTTTCTTT
TRBJ1-2 | few | 14 | TRBV12-3/TRBV12-4 | NA | CASNPWGFNYGYTF | TGTGCCAGCAATCCATGGGGGTTTAACTATGGCTACACCTTC
TRBJ2-3 | medium-sized | 15 | TRBV5-4 | TRBD2 | CASSTPERDRDTQYF | TGTGCCAGCAGTACCCCCGAGCGGGATCGAGATACGCAGTATTTT
TRBJ2-6 | many | 18 | TRBV4-2 | TRBD1 | CASSQEGTDSSGANVLTF | TGTGCCAGCAGCCAAGAAGGGACAGATTCCTCTGGGGCCAACGTCCTGACTTTC
TRBJ2-2 | large | 16 | TRBV18 | TRBD1 | CASSPTGQGGTGELFF | TGTGCCAGCTCACCAACGGGACAGGGCGGAACCGGGGAGCTGTTTTTT
TRBJ2-3 | large | 15 | TRBV7-9 | TRBD2 | CATKLRESSTDTQYF | TGTGCCACCAAACTGCGGGAGTCCAGCACAGATACGCAGTATTTT
TRBJ2-4 | medium-sized | 18 | TRBV20-1 | TRBD1 | CSVLKADRGHLAKNIQYF | TGCAGTGTTCTCAAGGCGGACAGGGGGCACCTAGCCAAAAACATTCAGTACTTC
TRBJ2-5 | many | 16 | TRBV7-2 | TRBD2 | CASSHLAGGPSETQYF | TGTGCCAGCAGCCATCTAGCGGGAGGGCCGTCGGAGACCCAGTACTTC
TRBJ2-2 | medium-sized | 17 | TRBV12-3/TRBV12-4 | TRBD2 | CATQGLAGDTNTGELFF | TGTGCCACCCAGGGACTAGCGGGGGATACCAACACCGGGGAGCTGTTTTTT
TRBJ2-6 | many | 15 | TRBV30 | NA | CAWSVAGPGANVLTF | TGTGCCTGGAGTGTTGCAGGGCCCGGGGCCAACGTCCTGACTTTC
TRBJ2-2 | medium-sized | 14 | TRBV20-1 | TRBD1 | CSARGQGKAGELFF | TGCAGTGCTCGGGGACAGGGGAAAGCCGGGGAGCTGTTTTTT
TRBJ2-3 | NA | 16 | TRBV5-1 | TRBD1 | CASSLNRDRRTDTQYF | TGCGCCAGCAGCTTGAACCGGGACAGGCGCACAGATACGCAGTATTTT
TRBJ1-6 | many | 16 | TRBV19 | NA | CASRQGRGSYNSPLHF | TGTGCCAGTAGACAGGGACGCGGCTCCTATAATTCACCCCTCCACTTT
TRBJ1-1 | medium-sized | 14 | TRBV5-1 | NA | CASRLSLGYTEAFF | TGCGCCAGCAGGCTTTCATTAGGGTACACTGAAGCTTTCTTT
TRBJ2-5 | medium-sized | 15 | TRBV5-1 | TRBD2 | CASSRTGRDQETQYF | TGCGCCAGCAGCCGGACTGGGAGGGACCAAGAGACCCAGTACTTC
TRBJ1-5 | medium-sized | 14 | TRBV7-9 | NA | CASSLAGVEQPQHF | TGTGCCAGCAGCTTAGCGGGGGTAGAGCAGCCCCAGCATTTT
TRBJ2-5 | many | 17 | TRBV3-2 | NA | CASSQDLGAPRQETQYF | TGTGCCAGCAGCCAAGATCTAGGCGCTCCCAGACAAGAGACCCAGTACTTC
TRBJ2-7 | medium-sized | 14 | TRBV28 | NA | CASSATQGRAEQYF | TGTGCCAGCAGTGCTACCCAGGGCAGAGCCGAGCAGTACTTC
TRBJ1-4 | medium-sized | 16 | TRBV7-2 | NA | CASSLAGGGREEKLFF | TGTGCCAGCAGCTTAGCGGGAGGGGGGAGAGAAGAAAAACTGTTTTTT
TRBJ2-7 | few | 19 | TRBV5-1 | TRBD2 | CASSPGGTSGSFQVYEQYF | TGCGCCAGCAGCCCGGGAGGGACTAGCGGTTCCTTCCAGGTCTACGAGCAGTACTTC
TRBJ1-4 | medium-sized | 13 | TRBV6-1 | NA | CASMKGYEEKLFF | TGTGCCAGCATGAAGGGTTATGAGGAAAAACTGTTTTTT
TRBJ2-6 | medium-sized | 21 | TRBV7-2 | TRBD2 | CASSLATKGGVAGTGANVLTF | TGTGCCAGCAGCTTAGCCACTAAGGGAGGGGTAGCTGGAACTGGGGCCAACGTCCTGACTTTC
TRBJ2-7 | NA | 13 | TRBV20-1 | NA | CSASGQRDYEQYF | TGCAGTGCTAGTGGTCAGAGAGACTACGAGCAGTACTTC